These 10 T cell receptor beta chains were sequenced from one sample in a study of Tregs in tolerant kidney transplant recipients. TCRdb keeps only in-frame clones here, not all; method: immunoSEQ multiplex PCR. The repertoire holds tens of thousands of clones, approximately 94% seen once, with 0.46% in the top ten. The material was CD4+ T cells from blood, obtained before the transplant. Receptors were obtained from a human donor who received a combined kidney and bone marrow transplant.

This chain joins TRBV12-1 and TRBJ2-7; the table gives TRBD1 as D, unverified against the DNA. TRBV12-1 has pseudogene status. The CDR3 is made up of 19 amino acids. CDR3 sequence: CASSFGGQGEHRGSYEQYF. The DNA of the CDR3 is TGTGCCAGCAGCTTTGGGGGACAGGGGGAACATCGGGGGTCCTACGAGCAGTACTTC.

The rearrangement uses TRBV5-6 and TRBJ2-5; D unclear. Germline CDR1 is SGHDT and CDR2 is YYEEEE. This CDR3 has 14 amino acids. Trimming shortened V by 2 bases and J by 0 bases, and 8 bases separated the two germline ends. DNA of the CDR3: TGTGCCAGCAGCTTTATTTATGACCAAGAGACCCAGTACTTC. Its translation is CASSFIYDQETQYF.

CDR3 residues: CSARDSMNTEAFF. The CDR3, as DNA: TGCAGCGCTCGGGACAGCATGAACACTGAAGCTTTCTTT. The genes are TRBV29-1 and TRBJ1-1, with TRBD1 matching 7 bases. This CDR3 is 13 amino acids long. V was pared by 7 bases and J by 0 bases, with 5 bases of the junction left unmatched. Germline V gives CDR1 SQVTM, CDR2 ANQGSEA.

The V gene is TRBV28, the J gene TRBJ2-5; 9 nucleotides match TRBD1. The V segment lost 5 bases and the J segment 5 bases; nucleotides outside the gene matches: 9. CDR1 and CDR2 from the germline V gene are MDHEN and SYDVKM. The length of the CDR3 is 15 residues. In DNA, the CDR3 is TGTGCCAGCAGTCAGGGACAGGGTTCTTGGGAGACCCAGTACTTC. Encoded protein: CASSQGQGSWETQYF.

V usage is TRBV15 and J usage is TRBJ2-5; tentatively, D is TRBD1 (5 bases). TRBJ2-7 matches the DNA end more closely, so the J call is doubtful. The germline V gene encodes CDR1 LNHNV and CDR2 YYDKDF (reference sequence). CDR3 size: 13 residues. The DNA for the CDR3 is TGTGCCACCAGCAGAGGAACAGGCTACGAGCAGTACTTC. It encodes CATSRGTGYEQYF.

This clone has only a few counts. The V and J genes are TRBV5-8 and TRBJ2-4; TRBD1 might be the D (5 bases). Germline CDR1 reads SGHTS; CDR2 reads YDEGEE. Trimming removed 0 bases at V and 6 bases at J, with 7 bases between. The CDR3 covers 13 residues. The CDR3 nucleotides read TGTGCCAGCAGCTTGGAAAGGGGAAACATTCAGTACTTC. Translation: CASSLERGNIQYF.

The rearrangement links TRBV6-6 to TRBJ1-3; D not resolved. The CDR3 contains 16 residues. The germline V gene encodes CDR1 MNHNY and CDR2 SVGAGI (reference sequence). Trimming removed 0 bases at V and 1 base at J, with 10 bases between. CDR3 loop: CASSYSPPGSGNTIYF. CDR3 sequence (DNA): TGTGCCAGCAGTTACTCACCCCCGGGGTCTGGAAACACCATATATTTT.

This chain links TRBV18 with TRBJ1-1; 7 nucleotides align to TRBD1. The CDR3 totals 18 residues. In germline, CDR1 is KGHSH, CDR2 LQKENI. Germline trimming cut 3 bases from V and 0 bases from J; bases unmatched to any gene: 13. The CDR3 DNA reads as TGTGCCAGCTCACCCAGGATAATCAGGGGGGATTTGAACACTGAAGCTTTCTTT. This sequence encodes CASSPRIIRGDLNTEAFF.

Only one count was recorded for this clone. The genes are TRBV5-8 and TRBJ2-6; weak D call: TRBD2 (5 bases). The CDR3 length is 15 residues. In germline, CDR1 is SGHTS, CDR2 YDEGEE. The V gene lost 6 bases and the J gene lost 1 base, with 11 bases spanning the gap. CDR3 residues: CASKRASSGANVLTF. DNA of the CDR3: TGTGCCAGCAAGAGGGCCTCGTCTGGGGCCAACGTCCTGACTTTC.

CDR3 protein: CASSLGASGRLYEQYF. The CDR3 region has the DNA TGTGCCAGCAGCTTAGGTGCTAGCGGGAGATTATACGAGCAGTACTTC. The V call is TRBV7-2, the J call TRBJ2-7; 10 bases are a match to TRBD2. The CDR3 is 16 residues long. Germline values: CDR1 SGHTA, CDR2 FQGNSA. V lost 1 base to trimming and J lost 4 bases; unmatched junction nucleotides: 7. The entire variable domain, with the rest obtained from reference TRBV7-2 and TRBJ2-7, is as follows: GAGVSQSPSNKVTEKGKDVELRCDPISGHTALYWYRQSLGQGLEFLIYFQGNSAPDKSGLPSDRFSAERTGGSVSTLTIQRTQQEDSAVYLCASSLGASGRLYEQYFGPGTRLTVT.